This entry describes one T cell receptor beta chain. Its antigen is as yet unknown. The data derive from a study of cytomegalovirus exposure and HLA in healthy donors. General study results and limits: Earlier analysis yielded a pattern in which most TCR beta V segments were productive about 90% or about 30% of the time.

Germline V CDR1 and CDR2: MDHEN, SYDVKM. The germline V and J ends were trimmed by 3 bases and 5 bases, with 14 bases remaining between them. The CDR3 extends over 15 amino acids. Both 60 Vbeta primers and 13 Jbeta primers went into the PCR. The assay was immunoSEQ multiplex PCR, and TCRdb's table has in-frame clones only and misses some. The data show roughly 100,000 clones, approximately 80% seen once. This sequence originates from a woman aged 40 to 50 in good health and CMV-seronegative. The sequenced sample was PBMCs. This chain connects TRBV28 to TRBJ1-5, with D possibly being TRBD1 (5 bases). CDR3 bases: TGTGCCAGCAGTTTTCGAGACAGACAAGATCAGCCCCAGCATTTT. It encodes CASSFRDRQDQPQHF.